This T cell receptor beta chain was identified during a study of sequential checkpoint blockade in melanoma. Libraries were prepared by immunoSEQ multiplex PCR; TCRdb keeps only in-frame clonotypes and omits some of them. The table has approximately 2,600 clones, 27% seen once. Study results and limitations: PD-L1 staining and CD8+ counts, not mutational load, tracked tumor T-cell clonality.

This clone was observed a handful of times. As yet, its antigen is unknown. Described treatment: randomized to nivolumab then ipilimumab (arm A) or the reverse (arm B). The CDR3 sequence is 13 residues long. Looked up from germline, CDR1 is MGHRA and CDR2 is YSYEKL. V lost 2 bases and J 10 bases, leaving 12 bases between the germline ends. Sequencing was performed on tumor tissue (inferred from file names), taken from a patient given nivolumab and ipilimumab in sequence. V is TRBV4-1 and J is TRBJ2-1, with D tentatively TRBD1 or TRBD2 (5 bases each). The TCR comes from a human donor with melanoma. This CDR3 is CASSQSGTEEQFF. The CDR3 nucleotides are TGCGCCAGCAGCCAATCGGGGACGGAAGAGCAGTTCTTC.